The sequence of this TCR beta chain was determined in a study of vaccination effects on CD4 cells after COVID-19. Turning to the study itself: Post-vaccine specimens arrived a median 72 days past the second dose. Study outcomes and limitations: After vaccination, at late timepoints, clones induced by infection and by vaccine contracted markedly.

This CDR3 contains 14 residues. In germline, CDR1 is SGDLS, CDR2 YYNGEE. Trimming at V came to 4 bases and at J to 6 bases, leaving 4 bases not matched to a gene. Pools of viral peptides were used by the ViraFEST assay to expand antigen-specific CD4+ T cells ahead of sequencing. CD4+ T cell isolation took place after approximately 11 days of culture. BNT162b2 vaccine or mRNA-1273 vaccine was given to participants in two doses. PBMC were cultured at a few million per well with roughly 9.7 IU/ml IL-2 and 10 ug/ml peptides. Produced via immunoSEQ multiplex PCR; TCRdb's table is partial and in-frame only. The sample lists about 22,000 clones; 60% to 75% were seen once. Comment on this clone: The antigen is undetermined.

This sequence joins TRBV9 and TRBJ1-5; TRBD1 aligns across 10 bases. Sequencing was performed on CD4+ T cells from PBMCs cultured with HCoV-NL63 spike peptides, taken after COVID-19 vaccination. The origin of this receptor is a human donor who received a COVID-19 vaccine. CDR3 bases: TGTGCCAGCAGCTCGGGACAGGGGTTTCAGCCCCAGCATTTT. This sequence encodes CASSSGQGFQPQHF.